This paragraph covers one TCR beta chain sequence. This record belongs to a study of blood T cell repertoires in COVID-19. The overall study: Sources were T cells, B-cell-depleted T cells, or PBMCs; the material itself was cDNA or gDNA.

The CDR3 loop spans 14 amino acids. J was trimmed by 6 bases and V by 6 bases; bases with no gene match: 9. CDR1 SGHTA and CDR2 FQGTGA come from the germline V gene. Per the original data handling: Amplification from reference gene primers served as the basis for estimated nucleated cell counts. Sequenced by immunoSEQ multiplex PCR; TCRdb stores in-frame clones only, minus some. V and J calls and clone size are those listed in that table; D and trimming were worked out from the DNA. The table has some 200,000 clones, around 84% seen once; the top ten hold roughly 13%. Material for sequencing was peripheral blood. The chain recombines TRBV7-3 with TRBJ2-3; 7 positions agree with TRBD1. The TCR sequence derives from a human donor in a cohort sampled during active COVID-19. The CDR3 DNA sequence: TGTGCCAGCAGGGAACAGGGGTCTTCGGATACGCAGTATTTT. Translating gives CASREQGSSDTQYF. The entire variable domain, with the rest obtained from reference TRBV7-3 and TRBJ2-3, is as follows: GAGVSQTPSNKVTEKGKYVELRCDPISGHTALYWYRQSLGQGPEFLIYFQGTGAADDSGLPNDRFFAVRPEGSVSTLKIQRTERGDSAVYLCASREQGSSDTQYFGPGTRLTVL.